The 19 T cell receptor beta chains presented below share a single source sample, sequenced in a study of response to subunit inactivated influenza vaccine (dated by TCRdb to the late 2010s). Library preparation used RT-PCR. The instrument was an Illumina HiSeq 2500. TCRdb took the public reads, trimmed them with fastp at Q25, ran MiXCR for clone calling and kept in-frame beta chains. Merged by CDR3 protein, the rows form single entries marked with the most common genes and DNA. The sample data list 450,000 to 700,000 distinct CDR3 sequences, and about 14% of these were observed just once. Together, the top ten hold approximately 10% of the sample. The sequences come from PBMCs from blood, collected 11 to 12 days after vaccination. The receptors here all came from a man aged 50-60 years who received an inactivated influenza vaccine. Donor details come from another sample of the same person, matched by shared clones.

J is TRBJ2-3 and V is TRBV7-3; 8 positions match TRBD2. This CDR3 spans 15 amino acids. With 5 bases clipped from V and 4 bases from J, the junction kept 8 bases outside the gene matches. Germline V gives CDR1 SGHTA, CDR2 FQGTGA. The chain's CDR3 is CASSPGAGGPDTQYF. CDR3 in DNA: TGTGCCAGCAGCCCAGGGGCGGGAGGACCAGATACGCAGTATTTT. The variable domain in full, completed from reference TRBV7-3 and TRBJ2-3, reads GAGVSQTPSNKVTEKGKYVELRCDPISGHTALYWYRQSLGQGPEFLIYFQGTGAADDSGLPNDRFFAVRPEGSVSTLKIQRTERGDSAVYLCASSPGAGGPDTQYFGPGTRLTVL.

This clonotype has at least ten counts. The rearrangement links TRBV20-1 to TRBJ1-1; D perhaps matches TRBD1 (6 bases). The CDR3 is made up of 15 amino acids. V dropped 1 base and J dropped 3 bases, with 15 bases sitting between them. Germline V gene lookup returns CDR1 DFQATT and CDR2 SNEGSKA (reference sequence). The chain's CDR3 is CSARGVGGFDTEAFF. CDR3 nucleotides: TGCAGTGCTAGAGGTGTAGGGGGATTTGACACTGAAGCTTTCTTT.

The chain links TRBV28 to TRBJ2-7, with D perhaps matching TRBD2 (6 bases). Germline V gene data show CDR1 as MDHEN and CDR2 as SYDVKM. V was cut by 7 bases and J by 4 bases, with 17 bases left in between. The CDR3 length is 14 residues. The DNA for the CDR3 is TGTGCCAGCACTTGGTCGGGGGTTCTTTACGAGCAGTACTTC. Its protein is CASTWSGVLYEQYF.

This clonotype has a handful of counts. The V and J genes are TRBV7-2 and TRBJ2-7; D is possibly TRBD1 or TRBD2 (5 bases each). Germline values: CDR1 SGHTA, CDR2 FQGNSA. The CDR3 is made up of 14 amino acids. Trimming shortened V by 1 base and J by 1 base, and 8 bases separated the two germline ends. This CDR3 reads CASSLVGASYEQYF. CDR3 DNA: TGTGCCAGCAGCTTAGTCGGGGCTTCCTACGAGCAGTACTTC.

The table lists this clonotype with a few counts. This chain links TRBV4-3 with TRBJ2-7; D is uncertain. This CDR3 region has 15 residues. Trimming shortened V by 1 base and J by 0 bases, and 10 bases separated the two germline ends. Germline values: CDR1 LGHNA, CDR2 YSLEER. CDR3 in amino acids: CASSQAPPNSYEQYF. DNA for the CDR3: TGCGCCAGCAGCCAAGCCCCACCAAACTCCTACGAGCAGTACTTC.

This clonotype was recorded once. The chain has TRBV11-1 and TRBJ2-5, with D perhaps given as TRBD1 or TRBD2 (6 bases each). The CDR3 totals 18 residues. Trimming removed 3 bases at V and 0 bases at J, with 20 bases between. Germline V CDR1 and CDR2: SGHAT, FQDESV (reference sequence). The CDR3 protein is CASSFLGGAAGNQETQYF. The CDR3 DNA follows: TGTGCCAGCAGCTTCTTGGGGGGCGCTGCAGGGAACCAAGAGACCCAGTACTTC.

V usage is TRBV28 and J usage is TRBJ2-5; TRBD2 matches 14 bases. Germline V gives CDR1 MDHEN, CDR2 SYDVKM. V shed 1 base, J shed 5 bases, and the junction held 12 bases outside the gene matches. The CDR3 contains 19 residues. The CDR3 DNA reads as TGTGCCAGCAGTTTATCCCCGCTGACTAGCGGGGGGGCGTGGGAGACCCAGTACTTC. Translation: CASSLSPLTSGGAWETQYF. Full variable domain (remainder filled in from reference TRBV28 and TRBJ2-5): DVKVTQSSRYLVKRTGEKVFLECVQDMDHENMFWYRQDPGLGLRLIYFSYDVKMKEKGDIPEGYSVSREKKERFSLILESASTNQTSMYLCASSLSPLTSGGAWETQYFGPGTRLLVL.

Comment on this clonotype: A read error may account for a junction end that differs from germline. The gene calls are TRBV28 and TRBJ2-1; D perhaps matches TRBD2 (7 bases). The germline gives CDR1 MDHEN, CDR2 SYDVKM. The CDR3 runs 15 residues. CDR3 residues: CASSSGGRSYYEQFF. For the CDR3, the DNA is TGTGCCAGCAGTTCGGGGGGCAGATCCTACTATGAGCAGTTCTTC. The full variable domain, in which reference TRBV28 and TRBJ2-1 provide the parts outside the CDR3, is DVKVTQSSRYLVKRTGEKVFLECVQDMDHENMFWYRQDPGLGLRLIYFSYDVKMKEKGDIPEGYSVSREKKERFSLILESASTNQTSMYLCASSSGGRSYYEQFFGPGTRLTVL.

This clonotype was detected many times. The CDR3 nucleotides are TGTGCCAGCAGCGCCAACTTTGGGACACCCTACGAGCAGTACTTC. The encoded protein is CASSANFGTPYEQYF. The J gene is TRBJ2-7, the V gene TRBV9, with a weak D call TRBD1 (6 bases). Germline V gene sequence: CDR1 SGDLS, CDR2 YYNGEE. V was shortened by 3 bases and J by 2 bases, with 15 bases between the two germline ends. This CDR3 has 15 residues.

The genes are TRBV27 and TRBJ2-4, with D hard to call. The CDR3 is 13 residues long. Germline loops: CDR1 MNHEY, CDR2 SMNVEV (reference sequence). Deletions cut 5 bases from V and 5 bases from J, with 10 bases between. For the CDR3, the DNA is TGTGCCAGCAGTCAGACAACCCAAAACATTCAGTACTTC. Its protein product is CASSQTTQNIQYF.

J is TRBJ2-1 and V is TRBV18; maybe TRBD2 (5 bases). The CDR3 contains 13 residues. V lost 3 bases and J lost 6, with 9 bases in between. Germline lookup yields CDR1 KGHSH and CDR2 LQKENI. CDR3 residues: CASSPSGVNEQFF. The CDR3 region has the DNA TGTGCCAGCTCACCTTCCGGGGTCAATGAGCAGTTCTTC.

A few counts support this clonotype. V is TRBV4-1 and J is TRBJ2-7; TRBD2 aligns across 9 bases. The CDR3 is made up of 17 amino acids. Looked up from germline, CDR1 is MGHRA and CDR2 is YSYEKL. V shed 4 bases, J shed 4 bases, and the junction held 14 bases outside the gene matches. The CDR3 DNA sequence: TGCGCCAGCAGCCGCGAACCAAAAGCGGGGGGCATATACGAGCAGTACTTC. It yields the protein CASSREPKAGGIYEQYF.

CDR3 amino acids: CATSDFSAFEYGEQFF. CDR3 DNA: TGTGCCACCAGTGATTTTTCGGCATTCGAGTACGGTGAGCAGTTCTTC. The V call is TRBV24-1, the J call TRBJ2-1, with D hard to call. Germline V gives CDR1 KGHDR, CDR2 SFDVKD. Trimming left V 1 base short and J 9 bases short, with 18 bases between. The CDR3 sequence is 16 residues long.

This clonotype has ten or more counts. The chain recombines TRBV7-9 with TRBJ2-3, with D possibly TRBD1 on 6 matching bases. Germline V gives CDR1 SEHNR, CDR2 FQNEAQ (reference sequence). The CDR3 runs to 11 residues. The CDR3 region has the DNA TGTGCATACAGGGAAAGAGATACGCAGTATTTT. This codes for CAYRERDTQYF.

This clonotype was counted a few times. The chain links TRBV4-3 to TRBJ2-3, with 8 positions matching TRBD1. The germline CDR1 and CDR2 sequences are LGHNA and YSLEER. Losses at the gene ends were 7 bases for V and 0 bases for J; bases not matched to a gene: 6. This CDR3 comprises 15 residues. In DNA, the CDR3 is TGCGCCAGCACCCAGACAGGGGCTAGCACAGATACGCAGTATTTT. This gives the protein CASTQTGASTDTQYF.

This chain links TRBV15 with TRBJ2-7; D may be TRBD2 (5 bases). This CDR3 has 16 residues. V gave up 0 bases and J gave up 4 bases, with 16 bases separating them. The germline V gene encodes CDR1 LNHNV and CDR2 YYDKDF (reference sequence). CDR3 nucleotides: TGTGCCACCAGCAGAGATCCAGGCAGGCGGGCGTACGAGCAGTACTTC. It yields the protein CATSRDPGRRAYEQYF. Together with reference TRBV15 and TRBJ2-7, the CDR3 gives the full variable domain: DAMVIQNPRYQVTQFGKPVTLSCSQTLNHNVMYWYQQKSSQAPKLLFHYYDKDFNNEADTPDNFQSRRPNTSFCFLDIRSPGLGDTAMYLCATSRDPGRRAYEQYFGPGTRLTVT.

The chain recombines TRBV20-1 with TRBJ2-7; D ambiguous. The V end was cut by 3 bases, the J end by 3 bases, with 15 bases between. This CDR3 spans 14 amino acids. Germline CDR1 and CDR2: DFQATT and SNEGSKA (reference sequence). CDR3 nucleotide sequence: TGCAGTGCTAGGGCCTTCCCTGGGAACTACGAGCAGTACTTC. This encodes CSARAFPGNYEQYF.

This clonotype was seen a few times. This rearrangement joins TRBV5-1 to TRBJ2-2, with TRBD2 identical over 14 bases. There are 18 residues in the CDR3. The germline gives CDR1 SGHRS, CDR2 YFSETQ. Trimming at V came to 1 base and at J to 3 bases, leaving 5 bases not matched to a gene. CDR3 amino acids: CASSLRLAGGRDTGELFF. The CDR3 DNA sequence: TGCGCCAGCAGCTTGAGACTAGCGGGGGGGCGCGACACCGGGGAGCTGTTTTTT.

This chain connects TRBV4-3 to TRBJ1-5; TRBD1 matches at 8 bases. The CDR3 is 15 residues long. The germline V gene encodes CDR1 LGHNA and CDR2 YSLEER. V dropped 5 bases and J dropped 5; count of bases not matched to a gene: 8. The CDR3 bases are TGCGCCAGCAGCAGCTCGGCAGGGGGCTATCAGCCCCAGCATTTT. Residues: CASSSSAGGYQPQHF.